This TCR beta chain was recorded in a study of Ad26.COV2.S vaccination and SARS-CoV-2 variants. Treatment in this sample: roughly 20 received Ad26.COV2.S at low or high dose, single or two shots; about 5 received placebo; per-sample allocation not given. Sampling took place 63 days after the first vaccine or placebo injection. It was an adult aged 18-55 years in Boston who was the donor. The study used a vaccine consisting of an Ad26 vector that expressed Wuhan-strain SARS-CoV-2 spike. CDR1 and CDR2 from the germline V gene are LGHDT and YNNKEL (reference sequence). V was pared by 8 bases and J by 2 bases, with 4 bases of the junction left unmatched. The CDR3 is 14 amino acids. Method: immunoSEQ multiplex PCR; TCRdb's copy keeps in-frame clones and lacks some. Altogether around 350,000 clones are present, approximately 81% being singletons, with the ten largest covering 3% to 4%.

The receptor comes from a person between 18 and 65 years old who received the Ad26.COV2.S COVID-19 vaccine or a placebo. The V gene is TRBV3-1 (or the pseudogene TRBV3-2), the J gene TRBJ1-4; 8 nucleotides align to TRBD1. The specimen comprised peripheral blood, sampled in a trial of Ad26.COV2.S vaccine versus placebo. The CDR3 spells CASGNRGTNEKLFF. The CDR3 coding sequence is TGTGCCAGCGGGAACAGGGGGACTAATGAAAAACTGTTTTTT.